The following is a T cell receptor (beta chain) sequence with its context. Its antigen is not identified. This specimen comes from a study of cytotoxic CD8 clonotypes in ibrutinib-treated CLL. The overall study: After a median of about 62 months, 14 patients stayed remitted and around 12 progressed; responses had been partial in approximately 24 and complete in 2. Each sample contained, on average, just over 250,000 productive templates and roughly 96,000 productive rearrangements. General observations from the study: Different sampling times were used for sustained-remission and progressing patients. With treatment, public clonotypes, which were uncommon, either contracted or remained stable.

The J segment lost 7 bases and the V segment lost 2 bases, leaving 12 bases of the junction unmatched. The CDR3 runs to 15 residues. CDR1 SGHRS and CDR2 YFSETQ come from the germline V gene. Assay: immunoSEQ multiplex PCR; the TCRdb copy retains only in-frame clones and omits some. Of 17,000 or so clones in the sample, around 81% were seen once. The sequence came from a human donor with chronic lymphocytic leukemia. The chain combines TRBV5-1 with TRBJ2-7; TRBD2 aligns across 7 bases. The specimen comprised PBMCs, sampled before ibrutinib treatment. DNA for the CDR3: TGCGCCAGCAGCTTCAGCGGTGGGGGACTATCGGAGCAGTACTTC. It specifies CASSFSGGGLSEQYF. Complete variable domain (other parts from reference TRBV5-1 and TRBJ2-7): KAGVTQTPRYLIKTRGQQVTLSCSPISGHRSVSWYQQTPGQGLQFLFEYFSETQRNKGNFPGRFSGRQFSNSRSEMNVSTLELGDSALYLCASSFSGGGLSEQYFGPGTRLTVT.